The sequence of this TCR beta chain was determined in a study of regulatory T cells in long-lasting Graves disease. Study-wide findings and caveats: Persistent Graves' disease cases displayed lower TCR diversity than newly diagnosed ones.

The time point denotes: newly diagnosed GD, antithyroid drugs for less than 3 months. After RNA was extracted from PBMCs, the TCR library was made from it. This clonotype was seen a handful of times. Its matching antigen is unknown. The TCR beta library used iRepertoire HTBI primers with Arm-PCR amplification of CDR3. TCRdb reprocessed the multiplex PCR reads via MiXCR and lists one record per CDR3 protein. The sample has about 440,000 distinct CDR3 sequences, about 15% seen once; the top ten hold approximately 16%. V dropped 2 bases and J dropped 7; count of bases not matched to a gene: 6. Germline-derived CDR1 and CDR2 are MGHRA and YSYEKL. CDR3 size: 15 residues. These data were likewise used in another study, on T cells in Graves' hyperthyroidism and ophthalmopathy.

The V and J genes are TRBV4-1 and TRBJ2-7; TRBD1 agrees at 12 bases. The sequence derives from a woman aged 30 to 39 with Graves disease. The sample here was peripheral blood mononuclear cells (PBMCs), taken at new diagnosis, from a patient treated with antithyroid drugs. The CDR3 loop reads CASSQYGTGGEEQYF. The CDR3 DNA reads TGCGCCAGCAGCCAATATGGGACAGGGGGCGAGGAGCAGTACTTC.